The entry below gives a single T cell receptor beta chain sequence along with its context. Its specificity is unknown. Whenever a sample was processed, at least 6.5 million PBMCs were isolated. A sample-barcoded 5' primer and a J-beta primer mix were used in a second PCR of about 7 to 12 cycles. All samples yielded 3 million or more CDR3-containing paired-end reads. TCRdb reanalysed the 5' RACE reads using MiXCR and keeps one entry per CDR3 protein. This sample has about 640,000 distinct CDR3 sequences, with 45% to 65% found just once. These data are taken from a study of blood T cells in healthy people across ages. General study results and limits: With unsorted PBMCs, a conclusive comparison of naive versus antigen-experienced cells was not possible. Across samples, TCR beta diversity tracked strongly with naive T cell percentage.

Germline assignment: CDR1 SGHAT and CDR2 FQDESV (reference sequence). The V and J ends lost 7 bases and 2 bases, in that order; junction bases with no gene match: 7. This CDR3 has 16 amino acids. The origin of this receptor is a man aged 55 to 70 in good health. The chain recombines TRBV11-1 with TRBJ2-5; 13 nucleotides match TRBD2. Sample: blood. CDR3 sequence reads: CASIRGLAGAQETQYF. Here the CDR3 DNA reads TGTGCCAGCATCCGTGGACTAGCGGGGGCACAAGAGACCCAGTACTTC.